Described below is a single T cell receptor beta chain sequence and its context. This sample stems from a study of blood T cell repertoires in COVID-19. Study-level background: The United States, Italy and Spain provided the acute and convalescent COVID-19 samples. T cells, B-cell-depleted T cells, or PBMCs provided the cDNA or gDNA that served as material.

Germline V gives CDR1 SNHLY, CDR2 FYNNEI. V was shortened by 0 bases and J by 5 bases, with 4 bases between the two germline ends. The CDR3 length is 12 residues. Seattle-derived patients entered the study during active infection and were followed longitudinally. Study processing details: The assay estimated nucleated cells by amplifying reference gene primers. The method was immunoSEQ multiplex PCR; TCRdb's version includes in-frame clones alone and lacks a portion of them. The DNA gave D and trimming, while V, J and clone size come from that table. The sample carries about 440,000 clones, about 91% recorded once.

The V and J genes are TRBV2 and TRBJ1-1, with D hard to call. The sequencing input was peripheral blood. The TCR comes from a woman between 45 and 65 years old with COVID-19, enrolled during active disease. CDR3: CASSEAATEAFF. DNA of the CDR3: TGTGCCAGCAGTGAAGCAGCAACTGAAGCTTTCTTT.